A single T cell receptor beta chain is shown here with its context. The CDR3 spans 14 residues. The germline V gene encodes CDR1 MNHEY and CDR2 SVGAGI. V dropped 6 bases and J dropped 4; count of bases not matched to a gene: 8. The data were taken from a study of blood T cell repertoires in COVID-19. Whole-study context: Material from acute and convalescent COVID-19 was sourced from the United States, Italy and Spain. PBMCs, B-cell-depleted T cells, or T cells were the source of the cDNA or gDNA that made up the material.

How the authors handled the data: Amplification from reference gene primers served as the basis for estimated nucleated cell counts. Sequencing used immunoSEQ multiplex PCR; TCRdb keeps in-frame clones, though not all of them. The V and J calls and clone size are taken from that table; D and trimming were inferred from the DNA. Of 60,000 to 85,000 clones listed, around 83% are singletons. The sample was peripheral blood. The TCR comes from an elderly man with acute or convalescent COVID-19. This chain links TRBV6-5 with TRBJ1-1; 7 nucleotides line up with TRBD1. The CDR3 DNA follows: TGTGCCAGCAGATCGAGGACAGGCGGCACTGAAGCTTTCTTT. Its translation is CASRSRTGGTEAFF.